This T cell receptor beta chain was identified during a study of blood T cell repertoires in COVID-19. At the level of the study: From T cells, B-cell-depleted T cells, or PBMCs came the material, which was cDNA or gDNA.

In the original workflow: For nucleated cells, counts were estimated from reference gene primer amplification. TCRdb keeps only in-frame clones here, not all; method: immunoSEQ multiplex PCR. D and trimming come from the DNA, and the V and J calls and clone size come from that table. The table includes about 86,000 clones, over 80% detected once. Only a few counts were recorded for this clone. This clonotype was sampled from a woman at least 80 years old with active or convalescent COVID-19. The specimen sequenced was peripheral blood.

The CDR3 loop reads CASSLSSGTPSSYEQYF. The CDR3 DNA reads as TGTGCCAGCAGTTTATCCTCCGGGACTCCTAGCTCCTACGAGCAGTACTTC. The V gene is TRBV27, the J gene TRBJ2-7; D is perhaps TRBD2 (6 bases). Germline loops: CDR1 MNHEY, CDR2 SMNVEV (reference sequence). Trimming stripped 0 bases from V and 0 bases from J, with 15 bases between. This CDR3 contains 17 residues.